This entry concerns a single TCR beta chain. This clone has a single count. Its antigen is still unknown. No much larger clone exists at a distance of one base, and base qualities are not known. From the cysteine through the phenylalanine, the CDR3 covers 17 amino acids. The only DNA kept is the CDR3, 51 bases in frame from the first base. CDR1 and CDR2 are read off the germline V gene as SGHRS and YFSETQ. After removal of 3 bases from V and 1 base from J, the junction retains 7 bases not matched to a gene. TCRbeta CDR3 regions were amplified from genomic DNA using the immunoSEQ Assay, a bias-controlled multiplex PCR. In the source study's methods: The number of nucleated cells in each sample was estimated from the amplification of reference gene primers within the assay. Sequence reads were collapsed and filtered to measure the absolute abundance of every unique TCRbeta CDR3 rearrangement. For each sample, productive Simpson clonality was calculated by taking the square root of Simpson's diversity index across productive rearrangements. Entries here come from immuneACCESS through TCRdb and include only in-frame sequences with V and J called. Some clones fail to appear in such tables; in the studies checked, an unresolved V gene covers under half of the shortfall, and the cause of the remainder is unknown. The DNA was the basis for D and trimming; V, J and clone size are from that table. The sample data list 210,000 or so clones, and approximately 84% of these were observed just once. Over 6.5% of the sample comes from the top ten.

This specimen comes from a study of blood T cell repertoires in COVID-19 (dated by TCRdb to 2018 to 2020). As for the study more broadly: The collaborator samples originated in the United States, Italy and Spain and spanned the acute and convalescent phases of COVID-19. The prospective study material was composed of cDNA or gDNA derived from T cells, B-cell-depleted T cells, or PBMCs. Subjects who had been exposed to COVID-19, were actively infected with it, or had recovered from it provided the deeply sampled blood TCRbeta repertoires that made up the dataset. The repertoires were released in a freely available public database meant as a resource for research on the immune response to SARS-CoV-2. Samples were obtained from the ongoing ImmuneRACE study (first 160 participants) and from over 1,000 subjects provided by 6 global collaborators. Sample metadata almost always included a de-identified subject ID, COVID-19 status, age in years and sex. HLA class I and class II types, where available, came from metadata supplied by the sample provider rather than from assay-based typing.

Summary of the overall study and its limitations: How much clinical and demographic metadata was included differed by source and by participant, and the metadata was provided uncurated.

At one collaborating source in Seattle, patients were enrolled during active infection and were followed longitudinally through the course of disease. Whole blood was collected in K2EDTA tubes by collaborating institutions according to the institutions' own protocols. For TCRbeta analysis, collaborator samples were shipped as frozen whole blood, as isolated PBMCs, or as DNA extracted from either sample type. This sequence uses TRBV5-1 and TRBJ2-7; 13 of the junction bases match TRBD2. The sequenced sample consisted of peripheral blood. The receptor was isolated from an elderly woman with COVID-19, enrolled during active disease. The CDR3 amino acid sequence is: CASSSWTSGGRSYEQYF. The DNA sequence is TGCGCCAGCAGCTCCTGGACTAGCGGGGGTAGGTCCTACGAGCAGTACTTC.